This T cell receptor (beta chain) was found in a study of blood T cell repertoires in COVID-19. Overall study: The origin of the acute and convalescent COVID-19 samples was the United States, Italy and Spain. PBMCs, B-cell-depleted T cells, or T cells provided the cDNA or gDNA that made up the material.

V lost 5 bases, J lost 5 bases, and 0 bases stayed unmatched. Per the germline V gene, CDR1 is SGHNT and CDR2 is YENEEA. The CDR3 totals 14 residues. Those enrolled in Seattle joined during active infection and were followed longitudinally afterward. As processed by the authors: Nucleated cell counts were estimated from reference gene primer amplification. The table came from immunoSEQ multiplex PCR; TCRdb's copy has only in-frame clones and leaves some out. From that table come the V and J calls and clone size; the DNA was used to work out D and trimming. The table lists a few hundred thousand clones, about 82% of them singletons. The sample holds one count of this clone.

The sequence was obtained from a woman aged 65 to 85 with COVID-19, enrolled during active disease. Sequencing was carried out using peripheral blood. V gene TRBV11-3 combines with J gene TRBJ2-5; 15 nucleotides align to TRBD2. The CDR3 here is CASSGTSGGETQYF. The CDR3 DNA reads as TGTGCCAGCAGCGGGACTAGCGGGGGGGAGACCCAGTACTTC.